Below, 14 T cell receptor beta chains from the same sample are listed, as sequenced in a study of T cell changes during pregnancy in multiple sclerosis. Profiled with immunoSEQ multiplex PCR; TCRdb holds only in-frame clones, not every one. The sample contains about 8,500 clones, approximately 90% of which appear only once. The sequencing used CD8+ T cells from peripheral blood mononuclear cells, collected in the first trimester of pregnancy. The receptors shown here come from a female donor in good health, enrolled as a control in a pregnancy study.

The chain couples TRBV29-1 to TRBJ2-7; 9 bases are shared with TRBD2. CDR3 length: 14 residues. CDR1 SQVTM and CDR2 ANQGSEA come from the germline V gene. V trimming: 3 bases; J trimming: 2 bases; junction bases outside the gene matches: 5. This CDR3 reads CSVDQRGEPYEQYF. Written as DNA, the CDR3 is TGCAGCGTTGACCAGCGGGGGGAACCCTACGAGCAGTACTTC.

The chain is built from TRBV5-1 and TRBJ1-1, with D perhaps TRBD1 (6 bases). Germline loops: CDR1 SGHRS, CDR2 YFSETQ. V gave up 4 bases and J gave up 2 bases, with 12 bases separating them. CDR3 length: 14 residues. CDR3 coding DNA: TGCGCCAGCAGCCCCGACAGGAGAAACACTGAAGCTTTCTTT. It encodes CASSPDRRNTEAFF.

The chain employs TRBV6-1 and TRBJ1-5, with 8 nucleotides matching TRBD1. The length of the CDR3 is 14 residues. The germline V gene encodes CDR1 MNHNS and CDR2 SASEGT. The ends lost 5 bases at V and 7 bases at J; junction bases unmatched: 7. CDR3: CASSLTGVGQPQHF. As DNA, the CDR3 is TGTGCCAGCAGTCTGACAGGGGTTGGCCAGCCCCAGCATTTT.

The genes are TRBV6-5 and TRBJ1-1; D is perhaps TRBD1 (5 bases). Germline V gene sequence: CDR1 MNHEY, CDR2 SVGAGI. CDR3 size: 12 residues. Trimming took off 6 bases at V and 6 bases at J, with 11 bases between the two ends. CDR3 protein: CASSQQGAEAFF. The CDR3 bases are TGTGCCAGCAGCCAGCAAGGGGCTGAAGCTTTCTTT.

The genes are TRBV29-1 and TRBJ1-1; 7 bases agree with TRBD1. The V and J ends lost 3 bases and 4 bases, in that order; junction bases with no gene match: 5. The CDR3 loop spans 13 amino acids. The germline V gene encodes CDR1 SQVTM and CDR2 ANQGSEA. CDR3 in DNA: TGCAGCGTTGAGACAGGGAGTGGCACTGAAGCTTTCTTT. Its translation: CSVETGSGTEAFF. Combining the CDR3 with reference TRBV29-1 and TRBJ1-1 gives the whole variable domain SAVISQKPSRDICQRGTSLTIQCQVDSQVTMMFWYRQQPGQSLTLIATANQGSEATYESGFVIDKFPISRPNLTFSTLTVSNMSPEDSSIYLCSVETGSGTEAFFGQGTRLTVV.

This rearrangement joins TRBV7-9 to TRBJ2-1; 7 bases align to TRBD2. The CDR3 spans 17 residues. The J segment lost 1 base and the V segment lost 3 bases, leaving 9 bases of the junction unmatched. The V gene's germline CDR1 is SEHNR and CDR2 FQNEAQ (reference sequence). CDR3 DNA: TGTGCCAGCAGCTTTCCACTCGCGGGGGAATCCTACAATGAGCAGTTCTTC. As protein: CASSFPLAGESYNEQFF.

CDR3 sequence (DNA): TGTGCCAGCAGCCAAACGACAGGGTTTGACACCGGGGAGCTGTTTTTT. Its translation is CASSQTTGFDTGELFF. The chain couples TRBV14 to TRBJ2-2; 7 bases are a match to TRBD1. V shed 2 bases, J shed 3 bases, and the junction held 6 bases outside the gene matches. The CDR3 totals 16 residues. Germline-derived CDR1 and CDR2 are SGHDN and FVKESK.

The table lists this clone with a count of one. The chain has TRBV11-2 and TRBJ2-7, with TRBD2 identical over 9 bases. The V gene's germline CDR1 is SGHAT and CDR2 FQNNGV. V shed 3 bases, J shed 5 bases, and the junction held 11 bases outside the gene matches. CDR3 length equals 16 residues. The CDR3 sequence: CASSLGGSGGGHEQYF. The CDR3 DNA sequence: TGTGCCAGCAGCTTGGGGGGTAGCGGGGGTGGTCACGAGCAGTACTTC.

V gene TRBV13 combines with J gene TRBJ1-2; 7 bases line up with TRBD1. This CDR3 has 16 amino acids. V lost 6 bases and J lost 2; bases outside the gene matches: 12. Germline CDR1 is PRHDT and CDR2 is FYEKMQ (reference sequence). For the CDR3, the DNA is TGTGCCAGCAGTTCCTCCTTTGGGACAGCAAACTATGGCTACACCTTC. Residues: CASSSSFGTANYGYTF. Full variable domain (remainder filled in from reference TRBV13 and TRBJ1-2): AAGVIQSPRHLIKEKRETATLKCYPIPRHDTVYWYQQGPGQDPQFLISFYEKMQSDKGSIPDRFSAQQFSDYHSELNMSSLELGDSALYFCASSSSFGTANYGYTFGSGTRLTVV.

The V call is TRBV30, the J call TRBJ1-2; D ambiguous. V was shortened by 1 base and J by 6 bases, with 9 bases between the two germline ends. The CDR3 is 12 residues long. CDR1 and CDR2 from the germline V gene are GTSNPN and SVGIG (reference sequence). The CDR3 spells CAWSDGLDGYTF. CDR3 sequence (DNA): TGTGCCTGGAGTGATGGGCTTGATGGCTACACCTTC.

This chain links TRBV6-1 with TRBJ2-2; tentatively, D is TRBD2 (7 bases). CDR3 size: 15 residues. V was cut by 8 bases and J by 3 bases, with 16 bases left in between. Germline CDR1 MNHNS, CDR2 SASEGT. Written as DNA, the CDR3 is TGTGCCAGCCCCCGAGGGGGGGACCACACCGGGGAGCTGTTTTTT. This encodes CASPRGGDHTGELFF.

The chain carries TRBV11-2 and TRBJ1-1; D gene ambiguous. Trimming stripped 2 bases from V and 4 bases from J, with 14 bases between. CDR1 and CDR2 (germline): SGHAT, FQNNGV. The CDR3 totals 15 residues. The CDR3 bases are TGTGCCAGCAGCTTAAGAGCTGGGCGGGTCACTGAAGCTTTCTTT. Protein sequence: CASSLRAGRVTEAFF.

The chain recombines TRBV18 with TRBJ2-6, with D possibly matching TRBD2 (5 bases). V was trimmed by 3 bases and J by 0 bases, leaving 18 bases between them. The CDR3 is 19 residues long. Germline loops: CDR1 KGHSH, CDR2 LQKENI. CDR3 in DNA: TGTGCCAGCTCACCTGGAGGAGCCTCCGACCCCTCTGGGGCCAACGTCCTGACTTTC. Translated, it gives CASSPGGASDPSGANVLTF.

In its sample, this clone was seen once. The chain is built from TRBV27 and TRBJ2-1; 11 nucleotides match TRBD1. CDR3 length equals 14 residues. V lost 6 bases, J lost 5 bases, and 3 bases stayed unmatched. Germline lookup yields CDR1 MNHEY and CDR2 SMNVEV (reference sequence). The CDR3 here is CASRGQGANNEQFF. The CDR3 coding sequence is TGTGCCAGCAGAGGACAGGGGGCAAACAATGAGCAGTTCTTC.